A selection of T cell receptor beta chains follows, all from one sample in a study of T cell responses to AZD1222 COVID-19 vaccine. Clones were sequenced by immunoSEQ multiplex PCR, and TCRdb holds only the in-frame ones, with some missing. The data contain roughly 150,000 clones, around 90% of them singletons. The sequences come from peripheral blood, collected on day 0 of AZD1222 vaccination. The receptors originated from an adult in good health. The CDR3 runs from the conserved cysteine through the conserved F or W. The D gene is left open where the match is weak. Size is omitted from some rows. Given values are once, few, many or a class for expanded clones.

J | D | size | V | CDR3 | DNA
TRBJ1-5 | - | once | TRBV18 | CASSPVGSNQPQHF | TGTGCCAGCTCACCAGTGGGAAGCAATCAGCCCCAGCATTTT
TRBJ2-5 | - | - | TRBV12-3/TRBV12-4 | CASSFGEETQYF | TGTGCCAGCAGTTTCGGGGAAGAGACCCAGTACTTC
TRBJ2-1 | TRBD2 | - | TRBV4-3 | CASSQALGLAGGPVGEQFF | TGCGCCAGCAGCCAAGCCTTAGGACTAGCGGGAGGGCCAGTGGGTGAGCAGTTCTTC
TRBJ2-7 | - | - | TRBV5-1 | CASSFSAAGISYEQYF | TGCGCCAGCAGCTTTAGTGCTGCGGGGATCTCCTACGAGCAGTACTTC
TRBJ1-1 | TRBD1 | - | TRBV5-1 | CASALKGQGGMNTEAFF | TGCGCCAGCGCCCTCAAGGGACAGGGGGGCATGAACACTGAAGCTTTCTTT
TRBJ2-1 | - | - | TRBV10-3 | CAISVQGTPYNEQFF | TGTGCCATCAGTGTGCAGGGGACGCCATACAATGAGCAGTTCTTC
TRBJ1-2 | - | - | TRBV5-1 | CASSLDEGRGGYTF | TGCGCCAGCAGCTTGGATGAAGGGCGTGGCGGCTACACCTTC
TRBJ1-2 | - | - | TRBV10-3 | CAISEANYGYTF | TGTGCCATCAGTGAGGCTAACTATGGCTACACCTTC
TRBJ2-3 | TRBD1 | - | TRBV5-1 | CASSPPRQGSTDTQYF | TGCGCCAGCAGCCCACCGCGACAGGGTAGCACAGATACGCAGTATTTT
TRBJ1-5 | - | - | TRBV6-6 | CASRGDFAGNQPQHF | TGTGCCAGCCGTGGGGATTTCGCAGGCAATCAGCCCCAGCATTTT
TRBJ1-4 | - | - | TRBV4-3 | CASSQDRQNEKLFF | TGCGCCAGCAGCCAAGATCGACAGAATGAAAAACTGTTTTTT
TRBJ1-1 | - | - | TRBV2 | CASHGAPGMNTEAFF | TGTGCCAGCCACGGGGCCCCCGGCATGAACACTGAAGCTTTCTTT
TRBJ2-7 | - | - | TRBV28 | CASRPLFAGSYEQYF | TGTGCCAGCCGACCCCTTTTTGCTGGGAGCTACGAGCAGTACTTC
TRBJ2-3 | TRBD2 | - | TRBV7-2 | CASSLSGGPTDTQYF | TGTGCCAGCAGCCTTAGCGGGGGCCCCACAGATACGCAGTATTTT
TRBJ1-2 | - | - | TRBV2 | CASSEAVNYGYTF | TGTGCCAGCAGTGAAGCGGTCAACTATGGCTACACCTTC
TRBJ2-7 | TRBD1 | few | TRBV30 | CAWSTQGAGEQYF | TGTGCCTGGAGTACCCAGGGGGCAGGAGAGCAGTACTTC
TRBJ1-1 | - | - | TRBV30 | CAWRHGQFEAFF | TGTGCCTGGAGGCACGGACAGTTTGAAGCTTTCTTT
TRBJ1-1 | - | - | TRBV19 | CASRRQLNTEAFF | TGTGCCAGTAGACGACAGCTGAACACTGAAGCTTTCTTT
TRBJ1-2 | - | - | TRBV27 | CASGGPTERGYTF | TGTGCCAGCGGGGGACCCACGGAACGGGGCTACACCTTC
TRBJ2-1 | TRBD2 | - | TRBV7-8 | CASSLTIRTSGTFNEQFF | TGTGCCAGCAGCTTGACAATAAGGACTAGCGGGACCTTCAATGAGCAGTTCTTC
TRBJ1-5 | - | once | TRBV19 | CAIAGLGDQPQHF | TGTGCCATAGCGGGGCTTGGGGATCAGCCCCAGCATTTT
TRBJ1-6 | - | once | TRBV7-2 | CASRDQTENSPLHF | TGTGCCAGCCGGGACCAGACGGAAAATTCACCCCTCCACTTT
TRBJ1-1 | - | - | TRBV30 | CAWNEGLGTEAFF | TGTGCCTGGAATGAGGGTCTAGGCACTGAAGCTTTCTTT
TRBJ2-5 | - | - | TRBV30 | CAWGIRVAGGKGETQYF | TGTGCCTGGGGGATCCGGGTGGCTGGAGGAAAGGGAGAGACCCAGTACTTC
TRBJ2-1 | - | - | TRBV28 | CASSLGGAPTNEQFF | TGTGCCAGCAGCTTAGGGGGGGCGCCCACCAATGAGCAGTTCTTC
TRBJ2-1 | TRBD1 | - | TRBV7-6 | CASSSQGGPYNEQFF | TGTGCCAGCAGCTCACAGGGGGGTCCCTACAATGAGCAGTTCTTC
TRBJ2-6 | - | - | TRBV19 | CASSIRGAGANVLTF | TGTGCCAGTAGTATTCGCGGGGCTGGGGCCAACGTCCTGACTTTC
TRBJ2-7 | - | - | TRBV6-6 | CASSFSGGYEQYF | TGTGCCAGCAGCTTTAGCGGAGGCTACGAGCAGTACTTC
TRBJ2-7 | - | - | TRBV5-1 | CASSSKAVGYEQYF | TGCGCCAGCAGCTCCAAAGCCGTCGGCTACGAGCAGTACTTC
TRBJ1-2 | - | - | TRBV5-1 | CASSLDGVWVYGYTF | TGCGCCAGCAGCTTGGATGGGGTTTGGGTCTATGGCTACACCTTC
TRBJ2-7 | TRBD1 | - | TRBV28 | CASNPQGAHHEQYF | TGTGCCAGCAATCCCCAGGGGGCTCATCACGAGCAGTACTTC
TRBJ1-6 | TRBD1 | once | TRBV19 | CASSLAGTAYNSPLHF | TGTGCCAGTAGCCTCGCCGGGACAGCATATAATTCACCCCTCCACTTT
TRBJ1-1 | - | - | TRBV18 | CASSPNRGYTEAFF | TGTGCCAGCTCACCCAATCGGGGCTACACTGAAGCTTTCTTT
TRBJ1-2 | - | - | TRBV15 | CATSRAGTANYGYTF | TGTGCCACCAGCAGAGCCGGGACTGCTAACTATGGCTACACCTTC
TRBJ2-7 | - | - | TRBV10-3 | CAISDAGEQYF | TGTGCCATCAGTGACGCGGGCGAGCAGTACTTC
TRBJ2-1 | - | - | TRBV5-4 | CASSLPSSYNEQFF | TGTGCCAGCAGCCTCCCGAGCTCCTACAATGAGCAGTTCTTC
TRBJ2-1 | - | - | TRBV27 | CASSPPLRGVEQFF | TGTGCCAGCAGTCCCCCCCTCAGGGGAGTGGAGCAGTTCTTC
TRBJ1-3 | TRBD1 | - | TRBV30 | CASQTGERYGNTIYF | TGTGCCTCCCAAACAGGGGAAAGGTACGGAAACACCATATATTTT
TRBJ2-3 | TRBD2 | - | TRBV9 | CASSVAPSGNTDTQYF | TGTGCCAGCAGCGTAGCTCCTAGCGGAAACACAGATACGCAGTATTTT
TRBJ1-4 | TRBD1 | - | TRBV9 | CASSKGVGGQGNEKLFF | TGTGCCAGCAGCAAAGGTGTGGGGGGACAGGGGAATGAAAAACTGTTTTTT
TRBJ1-2 | TRBD1 | - | TRBV6-1 | CASSEGTGALLGYTF | TGTGCCAGCAGTGAAGGGACAGGGGCTCTACTTGGCTACACCTTC
TRBJ2-7 | - | - | TRBV30 | CAWTRSYEQYF | TGTGCCTGGACAAGGTCCTACGAGCAGTACTTC
TRBJ2-1 | - | once | TRBV7-8 | CASSLLHAYNEQFF | TGTGCCAGCAGCTTACTCCATGCTTACAATGAGCAGTTCTTC